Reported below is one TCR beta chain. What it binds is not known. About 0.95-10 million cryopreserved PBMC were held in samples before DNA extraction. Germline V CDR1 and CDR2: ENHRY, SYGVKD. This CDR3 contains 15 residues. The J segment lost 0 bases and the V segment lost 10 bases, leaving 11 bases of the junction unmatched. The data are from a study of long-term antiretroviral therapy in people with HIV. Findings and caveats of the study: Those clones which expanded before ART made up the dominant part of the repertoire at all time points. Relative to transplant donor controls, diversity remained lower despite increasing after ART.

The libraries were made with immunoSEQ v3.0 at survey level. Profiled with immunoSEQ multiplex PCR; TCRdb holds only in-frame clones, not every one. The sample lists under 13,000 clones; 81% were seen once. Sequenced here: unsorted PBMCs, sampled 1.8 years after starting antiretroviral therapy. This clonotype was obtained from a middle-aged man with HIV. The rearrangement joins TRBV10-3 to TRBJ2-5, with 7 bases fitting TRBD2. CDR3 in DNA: TGTGCCACAAGGATGGCGGGGGTGGACCAAGAGACCCAGTACTTC. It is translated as CATRMAGVDQETQYF.